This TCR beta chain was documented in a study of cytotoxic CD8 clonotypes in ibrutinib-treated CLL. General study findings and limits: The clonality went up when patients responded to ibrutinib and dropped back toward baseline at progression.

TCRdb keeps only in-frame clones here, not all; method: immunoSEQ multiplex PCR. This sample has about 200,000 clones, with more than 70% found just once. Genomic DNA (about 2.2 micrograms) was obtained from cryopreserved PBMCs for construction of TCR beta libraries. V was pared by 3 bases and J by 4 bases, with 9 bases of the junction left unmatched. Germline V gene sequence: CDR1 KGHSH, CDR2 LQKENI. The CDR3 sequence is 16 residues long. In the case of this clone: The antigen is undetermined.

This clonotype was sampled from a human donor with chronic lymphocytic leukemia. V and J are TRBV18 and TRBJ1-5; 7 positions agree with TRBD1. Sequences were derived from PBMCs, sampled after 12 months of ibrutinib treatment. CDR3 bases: TGTGCCAGCTCACCCCAGGGGGGTGGGGAAAATCAGCCCCAGCATTTT. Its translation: CASSPQGGGENQPQHF.